The T cell receptor beta chain described here comes from a study of CD8+ T cells in alopecia areata. Findings and limits, study-wide: Alopecia totalis/universalis scalp especially showed more expanded CD8+ clones than normal scalp.

Between the trimmed V and J ends, which lost 6 bases and 2 bases, there was a span of 14 bases. CDR1 SGHVS and CDR2 FNYEAQ come from the germline V gene. CDR3 length equals 15 residues. Reverse transcription of extracted RNA yielded cDNA, which provided the sequencing template. Sequencing used immunoSEQ multiplex PCR; TCRdb keeps in-frame clones, though not all of them. There are 120,000 to 150,000 clones in the sample; around 87% occur only once, and 13% lies in the top ten. As for this clone: The antigen is undetermined.

Treatment reported: oral pan-JAK inhibitor, 5-10 mg twice daily. T lymphocytes (CD4+ and CD8+) were sorted from PBMCs. The clonotype comes from a human donor with alopecia areata. This specimen consisted of CD8+ T cells sorted from blood, obtained at week 4, from a patient treated with tofacitinib. The gene calls are TRBV7-6 and TRBJ2-1; TRBD2 might be the D (5 bases). In DNA, the CDR3 is TGTGCCAGCAGTCTCGAGGGATTAACCTACAATGAGCAGTTCTTC. Translation gives CASSLEGLTYNEQFF.